This TCR beta chain was sequenced during a study of blood T cell repertoires in COVID-19. The wider study: PBMCs, B-cell-depleted T cells, or T cells were the source of the cDNA or gDNA that made up the material.

Germline loops: CDR1 LNHDA, CDR2 SQIVND (reference sequence). The CDR3 has 19 amino acids. The ends lost 3 bases at V and 1 base at J; junction bases unmatched: 12. Per the authors' pipeline: Reference gene primer amplification yielded estimated nucleated cell counts. The assay was immunoSEQ multiplex PCR, and TCRdb's table has in-frame clones only and misses some. V, J and clone size are taken as reported in that table, and D and trimming were inferred from the DNA itself. The sample shows about 160,000 clones, approximately 91% of them seen only once. The source is a young man with acute or convalescent COVID-19. Material for sequencing was peripheral blood. The rearrangement joins TRBV19 to TRBJ1-5, with 10 nucleotides matching TRBD1. As DNA, the CDR3 is TGTGCCAGTAGTATTCGGACAGGGGGTCACGGATCGAGCAATCAGCCCCAGCATTTT. This gives the protein CASSIRTGGHGSSNQPQHF. Full variable domain (missing parts from reference TRBV19 and TRBJ1-5): DGGITQSPKYLFRKEGQNVTLSCEQNLNHDAMYWYRQDPGQGLRLIYYSQIVNDFQKGDIAEGYSVSREKKESFPLTVTSAQKNPTAFYLCASSIRTGGHGSSNQPQHFGDGTRLSIL.